This entry features one T cell receptor (beta chain) sequence. This clone was detected once. Its cognate antigen has yet to be identified. No qualities accompany the bases; no much larger clone lies one base away. This specimen comes from a study of Ad26.COV2.S vaccination and SARS-CoV-2 variants (dated by TCRdb to the early 2020s). In the study overall: Donors in the vaccine arm were drawn from COV1001, a multicentre, randomized, double-blind, placebo-controlled phase I-IIa trial testing Ad26.COV2.S in healthy adults. Ad26.COV2.S was given intramuscularly at 5x10^10 or 1x10^11 viral particles, as a single shot or as two shots 56 days apart. The specificity and breadth of SARS-CoV-2-reactive T cell receptors after Ad26.COV2.S vaccination were assessed by TCRbeta repertoire sequencing. The TCR-sequenced set comprised approximately 32 samples: some 19 Ad26.COV2.S vaccine recipients, 5 placebo recipients and 8 SARS-CoV-2 convalescent individuals. Trial participants were randomized into five groups of five, in which low-dose or high-dose Ad26.COV2.S was given once or twice, or placebo was given on both occasions. Throughout the experiments and outcome assessment, investigators stayed blinded to trial group allocation.

What the work shows at the level of the full study, not this receptor alone: After vaccination, substantial breadth of spike-specific CD8+ and CD4+ T cell responses was reported. Non-spike TCR breadth was comparable between vaccine and placebo recipients, consistent with the vaccine containing only spike. The authors noted that total T cell responses may have been underestimated by the TCR breadth and depth analyses. The study was not powered for comparison of responses between vaccine doses or regimens. Ad26.COV2.S recipients had higher spike-specific TCR breadth than placebo recipients (P = 0.0014).

From its cysteine to its phenylalanine, the CDR3 spans 14 amino acids. The kept DNA is CDR3 alone, 42 bases in frame from the first base. Ends trimmed: V by 6 bases, J by 6 bases; bases unmatched to a gene: 7. The germline V gene (reference sequence) gives CDR1 as LNHDA and CDR2 as SQIVND. In the paper's terms, the treatment or condition label means: around 19 received Ad26.COV2.S at low or high dose, single or two shots; roughly five received placebo; per-sample allocation not given. For vaccine and placebo recipients, the sequenced repertoires came from samples collected on day 63 after the first injection. Cohort 1b enrolled 25 adults aged 18-55 years at a single site in Boston, USA, between 29 July and 7 August 2020. As a vaccine, Ad26.COV2.S was a replication-incompetent adenovirus type 26 vector that expressed a prefusion-stabilized SARS-CoV-2 spike protein derived from the original Wuhan strain.

The immunoSEQ Assay was used to sequence TCRbeta CDR3 regions. After extraction, genomic DNA underwent amplification by bias-controlled multiplex PCR, followed by high-throughput sequencing. Per the original workflow: Collapsing and filtering of sequences were performed to quantify the absolute abundance of each unique TCRbeta CDR3 region. T cell fraction was estimated by normalization of TCRbeta template counts to usable DNA, with usable DNA being measured through amplification of reference genes present in all nucleated cells. Repertoire TCRs were annotated as SARS-CoV-2-specific when V gene, CDR3 amino acid sequence and J gene were exactly matched to a known reactive TCR set. The reference SARS-CoV-2 TCR set was obtained from MIRA and was filtered for enrichment in COVID-19-positive ImmuneCODE repertoires, whereby public or cross-reactive TCRs were removed. Drawing on the MIRA antigens, annotated TCRs were analysed further at the level of specific ORF or position within ORF. Depth was the summed frequency of annotated unique rearrangements, while breadth was defined as annotated unique rearrangements over total unique productive rearrangements. Two-sided Wilcoxon rank-sum tests were applied when comparing TCR breadth between groups. TCRdb stores this immuneACCESS table with in-frame sequences only. Part of the clones is absent; in the studies checked, under half of the shortfall reflects unresolved V genes, and no reason is known for the rest. For V, J and clone size, that table is used; D and trimming come from the DNA. This sample lists some 640,000 clones; 89% were detected once. Of the sample, around 1.5% falls within the top ten clones.

This TCR was sampled from a person between 18 and 60 years old who received the Ad26.COV2.S COVID-19 vaccine or a placebo. The material sequenced was peripheral blood, taken in a trial of Ad26.COV2.S vaccine versus placebo. The chain couples TRBV19 to TRBJ1-4, and 7 junction bases match TRBD1. The DNA sequence is given as TGTGCCAGTAGCAATACAGGGGCGGATGAAAAACTGTTTTTT. The encoded protein is CASSNTGADEKLFF.